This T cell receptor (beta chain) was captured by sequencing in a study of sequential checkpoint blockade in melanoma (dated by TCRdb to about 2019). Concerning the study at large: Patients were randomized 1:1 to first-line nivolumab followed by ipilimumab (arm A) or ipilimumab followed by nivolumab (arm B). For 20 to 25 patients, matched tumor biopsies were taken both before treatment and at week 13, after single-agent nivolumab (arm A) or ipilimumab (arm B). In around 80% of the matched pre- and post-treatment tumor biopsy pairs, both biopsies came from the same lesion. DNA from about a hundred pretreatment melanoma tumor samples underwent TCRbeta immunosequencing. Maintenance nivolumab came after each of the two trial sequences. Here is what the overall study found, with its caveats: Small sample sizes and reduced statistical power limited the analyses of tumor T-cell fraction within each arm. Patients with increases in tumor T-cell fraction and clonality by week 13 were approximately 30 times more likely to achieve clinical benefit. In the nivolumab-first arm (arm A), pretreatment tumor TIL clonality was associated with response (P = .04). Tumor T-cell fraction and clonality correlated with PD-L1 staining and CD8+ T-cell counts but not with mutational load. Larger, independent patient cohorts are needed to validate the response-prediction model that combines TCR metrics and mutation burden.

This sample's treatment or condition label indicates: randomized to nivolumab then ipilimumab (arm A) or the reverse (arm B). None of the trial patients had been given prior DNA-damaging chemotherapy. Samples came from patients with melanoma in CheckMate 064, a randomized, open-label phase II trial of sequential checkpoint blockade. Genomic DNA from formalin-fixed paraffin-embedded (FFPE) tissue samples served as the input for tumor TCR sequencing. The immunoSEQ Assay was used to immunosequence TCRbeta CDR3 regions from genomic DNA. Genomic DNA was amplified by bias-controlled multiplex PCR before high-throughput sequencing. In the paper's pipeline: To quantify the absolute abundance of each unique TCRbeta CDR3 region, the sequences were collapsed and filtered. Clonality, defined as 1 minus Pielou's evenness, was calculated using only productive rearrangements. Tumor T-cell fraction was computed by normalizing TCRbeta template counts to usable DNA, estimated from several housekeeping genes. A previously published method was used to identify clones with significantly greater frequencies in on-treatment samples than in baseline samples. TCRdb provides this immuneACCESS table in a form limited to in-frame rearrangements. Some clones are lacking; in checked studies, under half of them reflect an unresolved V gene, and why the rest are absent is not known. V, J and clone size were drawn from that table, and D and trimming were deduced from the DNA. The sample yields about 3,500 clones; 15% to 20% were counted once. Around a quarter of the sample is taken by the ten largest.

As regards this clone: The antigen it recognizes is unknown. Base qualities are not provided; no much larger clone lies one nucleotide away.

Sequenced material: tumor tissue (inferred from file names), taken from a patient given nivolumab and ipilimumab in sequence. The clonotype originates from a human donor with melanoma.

The CDR3 protein sequence reads: CASSPAIGENRYTQYF. The DNA reads TGTGCCAGCAGCCCAGCTATAGGGGAAAATAGATATACGCAGTATTTT. The rearranged segments are TRBV11-3 and TRBJ2-3; the D gene is perhaps TRBD1, from 5 matching bases. According to the germline V gene, CDR1 reads SGHNT and CDR2 reads YENEEA. Including the terminal cysteine and phenylalanine, the CDR3 comprises 16 residues. Here the CDR3 DNA is all that survives: 48 bases in frame from base 1. V is clipped by 5 bases and J by 7 bases, and the sequence between their germline boundaries is 22 bases long.